In this sample, the clone carrying this T cell receptor (beta chain) turned up many times. What it binds is unknown. The CDR3 has 15 residues. The germline CDR1 and CDR2 sequences are SGDLS and YYNGEE. V lost 4 bases to trimming and J lost 5 bases, with 18 bases between them. These data originate in a study of Graves' ophthalmopathy and Graves' hyperthyroidism. Study-wide context: Peripheral blood (taken before any treatment) was collected at initial diagnosis.

Points from the study as a whole: Appearing in blood as well were most expanded thyroid clonotypes above 0.001 frequency. Ophthalmopathy and stable hyperthyroidism were discriminated by a 13-signature model, with 85% to 90% sensitivity and 70% to 84% specificity.

RNA transcripts were the source from which TCR beta CDR3 regions were amplified. First-round RT-PCR employed HTBI primers, with a second-round multiplex PCR after it. TCRdb analysed the multiplex PCR reads with MiXCR anew, one entry per CDR3 protein. The sample carries 300,000 to 500,000 distinct CDR3 sequences, just over 15% recorded once. V usage is TRBV9 and J usage is TRBJ1-1; maybe TRBD1 (5 bases). This receptor was taken from a woman aged 18-29 years with stable Graves' hyperthyroidism. What was sequenced was peripheral blood. The CDR3 loop reads CASSSAGGSGTEAFF. The CDR3 DNA reads as TGTGCCAGCAGCAGCGCGGGGGGGTCCGGAACTGAAGCTTTCTTT.